The next 7 T cell receptor beta chains were all read from a single sample in a study of shared clonotypes between healthy human individuals. Repertoires were generated with immunoSEQ multiplex PCR, while TCRdb's copy carries only in-frame clones and drops some. The sample holds a few million clones, 85% to 95% seen once. Source material: naive CD4+ T cells from PBMCs. Described subset: CD45RA+ positively selected. The receptors shown here come from a man between 18 and 29 years old in good health. Some clones in this sample may be carry-over from other donors' samples.

This clone was picked up one time. The chain carries TRBV7-9 and TRBJ2-7; tentatively, D is TRBD1 (5 bases). The CDR3 consists of 15 residues. CDR1 SEHNR and CDR2 FQNEAQ come from the germline V gene (reference sequence). Trimming left V 3 bases short and J 0 bases short, with 12 bases between. DNA for the CDR3: TGTGCCAGCAGCTTCCCGGACACGCTCTCCTACGAGCAGTACTTC. It encodes CASSFPDTLSYEQYF.

The chain combines TRBV6-5 with TRBJ1-4; 9 bases match TRBD1. Germline CDR1 reads MNHEY; CDR2 reads SVGAGI. The CDR3 is 13 residues long. With 9 bases clipped from V and 7 bases from J, the junction kept 6 bases outside the gene matches. The CDR3 here is CARLGTGSEKLFF. CDR3 DNA sequence: TGTGCCAGGCTCGGGACAGGGTCTGAAAAACTGTTTTTT.

The gene calls are TRBV28 and TRBJ1-5; D is undetermined. Trimming stripped 1 base from V and 6 bases from J, with 10 bases between. The V gene's germline CDR1 is MDHEN and CDR2 SYDVKM. The CDR3 extends over 14 amino acids. The CDR3 DNA reads as TGTGCCAGCAGTTTATACCGCGTCGTTCAGCCCCAGCATTTT. The encoded protein is CASSLYRVVQPQHF.

Regarding this clone: In the same sample, other DNA sequences code for this CDR3. This sequence joins TRBV5-1 and TRBJ2-2; D possibly corresponds to TRBD2 (5 bases). Germline V lookup: CDR1 SGHRS, CDR2 YFSETQ. The germline V and J ends were trimmed by 4 bases and 7 bases, with 8 bases remaining between them. The CDR3 spans 12 residues. In nucleotides, the CDR3 is TGCGCCAGCAGCCTTCGGGGCGGGGAGCTGTTTTTT. The encoded protein is CASSLRGGELFF.

The chain recombines TRBV19 with TRBJ1-1, with 10 bases lining up with TRBD1. Per the germline V gene, CDR1 is LNHDA and CDR2 is SQIVND (reference sequence). V gave up 6 bases and J gave up 6 bases; unmatched junction bases: 4. The CDR3 covers 13 residues. CDR3 nucleotide sequence: TGTGCCAGTAGCCAGGACAGGGGGGCTGAAGCTTTCTTT. It encodes CASSQDRGAEAFF.

The rearrangement joins TRBV11-2 to TRBJ1-6; D is possibly TRBD1 (5 bases). Per the germline V gene, CDR1 is SGHAT and CDR2 is FQNNGV. V was shortened by 5 bases and J by 3 bases, with 11 bases between the two germline ends. This CDR3 contains 15 residues. CDR3 sequence: CASSAGPGYNSPLHF. CDR3 nucleotide sequence: TGTGCCAGCAGCGCAGGGCCGGGCTATAATTCACCCCTCCACTTT.

The V and J genes are TRBV28 and TRBJ2-2; TRBD2 matches 11 bases. The trim removed 7 bases at V and 7 bases at J, leaving 14 bases unmatched. CDR3 size: 17 residues. From germline, CDR1 is MDHEN and CDR2 SYDVKM. CDR3 protein: CASTLLTSGTLGGELFF. DNA for the CDR3: TGTGCCAGCACACTCCTGACTAGCGGGACTTTGGGCGGGGAGCTGTTTTTT. Together with reference TRBV28 and TRBJ2-2, the CDR3 gives the full variable domain: DVKVTQSSRYLVKRTGEKVFLECVQDMDHENMFWYRQDPGLGLRLIYFSYDVKMKEKGDIPEGYSVSREKKERFSLILESASTNQTSMYLCASTLLTSGTLGGELFFGEGSRLTVL.